The 25 T cell receptor beta chains below come from one sample, sequenced in a study of radiation and T cells in renal cell carcinoma. Assay used: immunoSEQ multiplex PCR; TCRdb lists only in-frame clones, some missing. The data show approximately 140,000 clones, with roughly 90% seen just once and 4.1% held by the top ten. Time point meaning: baseline pretreatment blood. The treatment: 15 Gy SBRT to primary tumor, nephrectomy 4 weeks later. This material consisted of blood, taken from a patient whose treatment included radiotherapy and nephrectomy. These receptors were collected from a woman in her 70s with renal cell carcinoma.

This clone appeared a few times. The chain uses TRBV30 and TRBJ1-1; D gene unclear. Germline CDR1 GTSNPN, CDR2 SVGIG (reference sequence). With 8 bases removed from V and 6 bases from J, the gap between germline ends came to 22 bases. This CDR3 spans 14 amino acids. CDR3 loop: CAGIFYGPAAEAFF. In nucleotides, the CDR3 is TGTGCCGGGATTTTTTATGGGCCCGCCGCTGAAGCTTTCTTT.

The chain links TRBV5-4 to TRBJ2-1, with 11 positions matching TRBD1. The germline V gene encodes CDR1 SGHNT and CDR2 YYREEE (reference sequence). V lost 4 bases to trimming and J lost 4 bases; unmatched junction nucleotides: 7. This CDR3 comprises 16 residues. The chain's CDR3 is CASSAHGTGGYNEQFF. The CDR3 DNA sequence: TGTGCCAGCAGCGCCCACGGGACAGGGGGATACAATGAGCAGTTCTTC.

The rearrangement links TRBV4-3 to TRBJ1-5; the match to TRBD1 covers 7 bases. The CDR3 is made up of 14 amino acids. Losses at the gene ends were 4 bases for V and 11 bases for J; bases not matched to a gene: 11. Germline CDR1 LGHNA, CDR2 YSLEER. This chain's CDR3 is CASSLIKGAPTQHF. CDR3 in DNA: TGCGCCAGCAGCCTGATAAAGGGGGCTCCTACCCAGCATTTT.

The chain links TRBV13 to TRBJ2-7; TRBD1 might be the D (5 bases). CDR1 is PRHDT and CDR2 is FYEKMQ in the germline V gene (reference sequence). The CDR3 totals 15 residues. V lost 1 base, J lost 1 base, and 11 bases lay in between. Here the CDR3 DNA reads TGTGCCAGCAGCTTAGCCAGGGAAGTGTCCTACGAGCAGTACTTC. Amino acid sequence: CASSLAREVSYEQYF.

This clone was seen once. The CDR3: CASSFSGGRETQYF. In DNA form, the CDR3 reads TGTGCCAGCAGCTTCAGCGGGGGGAGGGAGACCCAGTACTTC. This chain connects TRBV9 to TRBJ2-5, with 9 bases matching TRBD2. The CDR3 has 14 residues. J was trimmed by 5 bases and V by 4 bases; bases with no gene match: 6. From germline, CDR1 is SGDLS and CDR2 YYNGEE.

The rearrangement uses TRBV5-1 and TRBJ1-5; TRBD1 aligns across 8 bases. J lost 3 bases, V lost 3 bases, and 5 bases had no gene match. The germline CDR1 and CDR2 sequences are SGHRS and YFSETQ. This CDR3 contains 15 residues. CDR3 bases: TGCGCCAGCAGCTCCCAGGGGGCTGACAATCAGCCCCAGCATTTT. Its translation is CASSSQGADNQPQHF.

The chain couples TRBV7-9 to TRBJ2-2, with D maybe TRBD1 (5 bases). CDR1 and CDR2 from the germline V gene are SEHNR and FQNEAQ (reference sequence). The CDR3 has 14 residues. V shed 4 bases and J shed 5 bases, with 11 bases lying between them. Here the CDR3 reads CASSSDSPTGELFF. CDR3 bases: TGTGCCAGCAGCTCCGACAGTCCTACCGGGGAGCTGTTTTTT.

This rearrangement joins TRBV6-5 to TRBJ1-2; D is unclear. The V gene lost 6 bases and the J gene lost 1 base, with 9 bases spanning the gap. CDR1 is MNHEY, CDR2 SVGAGI, per germline. This CDR3 region has 13 residues. This CDR3 is CASSRALNYGYTF. CDR3 DNA sequence: TGTGCCAGCAGCCGGGCCCTTAACTATGGCTACACCTTC.

The genes are TRBV5-1 and TRBJ2-3; a weak D match, TRBD2 (5 bases). Trimming took off 0 bases at V and 3 bases at J, with 8 bases between the two ends. This CDR3 is 14 amino acids long. Germline V gene lookup returns CDR1 SGHRS and CDR2 YFSETQ. In DNA form, the CDR3 reads TGCGCCAGCAGCTTGGCCGAGGGAACAGATACGCAGTATTTT. Translated: CASSLAEGTDTQYF.

This clone was found once. The J gene is TRBJ2-1, the V gene TRBV9; D remains unclear. This CDR3 has 15 residues. Germline assignment: CDR1 SGDLS and CDR2 YYNGEE. Trimming took off 4 bases at V and 2 bases at J, with 13 bases between the two ends. The CDR3 loop reads CASSPRVGPYNEQFF. CDR3 DNA: TGTGCCAGCAGCCCCCGAGTTGGACCCTACAATGAGCAGTTCTTC.

CDR3 nucleotide sequence: TGTGCCAGCAGCTTATTGCAGGGGGCAGGAGCTTTCTTT. Translation: CASSLLQGAGAFF. V usage is TRBV7-2 and J usage is TRBJ1-1; 8 bases align to TRBD1. Looked up from germline, CDR1 is SGHTA and CDR2 is FQGNSA. The CDR3 consists of 13 residues. Germline trimming cut 2 bases from V and 10 bases from J; bases unmatched to any gene: 6.

This clone was recorded a few times. The chain carries TRBV11-2 and TRBJ1-2, with D uncertain. The CDR3 runs 13 residues. Germline CDR1 and CDR2: SGHAT and FQNNGV. V dropped 1 base and J dropped 3 bases, with 6 bases sitting between them. The CDR3 reads CASSLVPDYGYTF. CDR3 DNA sequence: TGTGCCAGCAGCTTAGTTCCCGACTATGGCTACACCTTC.

The V and J genes are TRBV9 and TRBJ2-2, with 8 bases matching TRBD1. The CDR3 length is 14 residues. The germline V gene encodes CDR1 SGDLS and CDR2 YYNGEE. With 0 bases clipped from V and 7 bases from J, the junction kept 2 bases outside the gene matches. Here the CDR3 reads CASSVETGVGELFF. Here the CDR3 DNA reads TGTGCCAGCAGCGTAGAGACAGGGGTCGGGGAGCTGTTTTTT.

The gene calls are TRBV11-2 and TRBJ1-2; D remains ambiguous. The CDR3 loop spans 13 amino acids. Germline loops: CDR1 SGHAT, CDR2 FQNNGV. Trimming cost V 2 bases and J 2 bases, with 6 bases left between them. The CDR3 reads CASSLPGNYGYTF. CDR3 nucleotides: TGTGCCAGCAGCTTACCAGGAAACTATGGCTACACCTTC. The complete variable domain, with remaining parts taken from reference TRBV11-2 and TRBJ1-2, reads EAGVAQSPRYKIIEKRQSVAFWCNPISGHATLYWYQQILGQGPKLLIQFQNNGVVDDSQLPKDRFSAERLKGVDSTLKIQPAKLEDSAVYLCASSLPGNYGYTFGSGTRLTVV.

The chain couples TRBV5-1 to TRBJ2-2; no firm D call. From germline, CDR1 is SGHRS and CDR2 YFSETQ. This CDR3 is 16 amino acids long. The ends were cut back, 0 bases at V and 4 bases at J, with 13 bases in the middle. This CDR3 is CASSLGNSPGTGELFF. The CDR3 DNA follows: TGCGCCAGCAGCTTGGGAAACAGTCCTGGCACCGGGGAGCTGTTTTTT.

The genes are TRBV18 and TRBJ1-1; TRBD1 is a possible D gene (6 bases). Germline lookup yields CDR1 KGHSH and CDR2 LQKENI. V shed 4 bases and J shed 5 bases, with 14 bases lying between them. The CDR3 is 14 amino acids. The CDR3 loop reads CASSLRDTATEAFF. The CDR3 DNA sequence: TGTGCCAGCTCACTCCGGGACACGGCGACTGAAGCTTTCTTT.

The chain has TRBV7-8 and TRBJ2-3, with D possibly matching TRBD2 (6 bases). V shed 5 bases and J shed 0 bases, with 15 bases lying between them. Germline-derived CDR1 and CDR2 are SGHVS and FQNEAQ. This CDR3 has 16 residues. The CDR3 protein is CASSQTRGLSTDTQYF. CDR3 coding DNA: TGTGCCAGCAGCCAAACAAGGGGACTTAGCACAGATACGCAGTATTTT.

The J gene is TRBJ2-2, the V gene TRBV10-3; 7 nucleotides agree with TRBD2. Germline loops: CDR1 ENHRY, CDR2 SYGVKD. This CDR3 comprises 15 residues. V shed 7 bases, J shed 5 bases, and the junction held 10 bases outside the gene matches. CDR3 coding DNA: TGTGCCATCACCCCGGGACTATCGGTAACCGGGGAGCTGTTTTTT. The encoded protein is CAITPGLSVTGELFF.

The rearrangement links TRBV9 to TRBJ1-3, with D unclear. There are 15 residues in the CDR3. Trimming shortened V by 2 bases and J by 1 base, and 10 bases separated the two germline ends. CDR1 SGDLS and CDR2 YYNGEE come from the germline V gene. Written as DNA, the CDR3 is TGTGCCAGCAGCGTTTCAGTCTTTTCTGGAAACACCATATATTTT. Encoded protein: CASSVSVFSGNTIYF.

The V gene is TRBV7-2, the J gene TRBJ2-2; D is unresolved. Germline assignment: CDR1 SGHTA and CDR2 FQGNSA. The V and J ends lost 2 bases and 12 bases respectively, with 22 bases between them. The CDR3 has 16 residues. CDR3 protein: CASSLTPPGPLGKLFF. The DNA of the CDR3 is TGTGCCAGCAGCTTAACCCCCCCCGGGCCCTTGGGCAAGCTGTTTTTT. The variable domain in full, with the rest retrieved from reference TRBV7-2 and TRBJ2-2, is GAGVSQSPSNKVTEKGKDVELRCDPISGHTALYWYRQSLGQGLEFLIYFQGNSAPDKSGLPSDRFSAERTGGSVSTLTIQRTQQEDSAVYLCASSLTPPGPLGKLFFGEGSRLTVL.

This chain links TRBV5-4 with TRBJ2-5, with 10 bases fitting TRBD2. V lost 0 bases, J lost 5 bases, and 1 base stayed unmatched. The germline V gene encodes CDR1 SGHNT and CDR2 YYREEE (reference sequence). The CDR3 is 14 amino acids. CDR3 loop: CASSLERGGETQYF. The CDR3 bases are TGTGCCAGCAGCTTGGAGCGGGGGGGGGAGACCCAGTACTTC.

A remark on this clone: This sample also contains other DNA sequences that code for the same CDR3. This chain connects TRBV11-2 to TRBJ2-5; 9 bases agree with TRBD2. This CDR3 spans 15 amino acids. The germline V gene has CDR1 SGHAT and CDR2 FQNNGV. With V trimmed by 2 bases and J by 1 base, 2 bases remained unmatched. CDR3 sequence (DNA): TGTGCCAGCAGCTTACTAGCGGGGTCCCAAGAGACCCAGTACTTC. Amino acid sequence: CASSLLAGSQETQYF.

The V and J genes are TRBV19 and TRBJ2-5, with unresolved D. The CDR3 runs to 12 residues. From germline, CDR1 is LNHDA and CDR2 SQIVND (reference sequence). Trimming shortened V by 3 bases and J by 5 bases, and 7 bases separated the two germline ends. The CDR3 sequence is CASSISSETQYF. In DNA, the CDR3 is TGTGCCAGTAGTATTAGTTCGGAGACCCAGTACTTC.

This rearrangement joins TRBV27 to TRBJ2-5; TRBD2 matches 9 bases. There are 15 residues in the CDR3. Trimming removed 3 bases from V and 1 base from J; junction bases left unmatched: 3. Germline V lookup: CDR1 MNHEY, CDR2 SMNVEV (reference sequence). CDR3 protein: CASSFLRGGQETQYF. CDR3 DNA sequence: TGTGCCAGCAGTTTCCTGCGGGGGGGCCAAGAGACCCAGTACTTC.

This sequence joins TRBV5-6 and TRBJ2-7; tentatively, D is TRBD1 (6 bases). Germline CDR1 and CDR2: SGHDT and YYEEEE. With 5 bases removed from V and 6 bases from J, the gap between germline ends came to 15 bases. CDR3 length equals 13 residues. CDR3 bases: TGTGCCAGCAGGCTCGTGCTGGGGGCCGAGCAGTACTTC. Translation gives CASRLVLGAEQYF.